This paragraph covers one T cell receptor beta chain sequence. Measured with immunoSEQ multiplex PCR; TCRdb has only the in-frame clones, and not every one. This table holds some 130,000 clones, 90% to 95% found once. This specimen belongs to a study of T cell responses to AZD1222 COVID-19 vaccine. Trimming pared 8 bases from V and 6 bases from J, leaving 26 bases between. The CDR3 loop spans 16 amino acids. Per germline, CDR1 MGHDK and CDR2 SYGVNS. The V call is TRBV25-1, the J call TRBJ2-7, with D possibly matching TRBD2 (7 bases). Material: peripheral blood, obtained 28 days after the second AZD1222 dose. This clonotype was obtained from an adult who received the AZD1222 COVID-19 vaccine. DNA of the CDR3: TGTGCCAGCGCGACACACCTCGGGGGGCCACGCGGCGAGCAGTACTTC. This codes for CASATHLGGPRGEQYF.